The rows below give T cell receptor beta chains drawn from one sample of a study of blood T cell repertoires in COVID-19. Clones were sequenced by immunoSEQ multiplex PCR, and TCRdb holds only the in-frame ones, with some missing. The table lists over 100,000 clones, 75% to 85% of them singletons. Sequencing was done on a sample of peripheral blood. The origin of the receptors is a man between 60 and 75 years old with acute or convalescent COVID-19. CDR3s include the opening cysteine and the closing phenylalanine or tryptophan. The D gene is left open where the match is weak. Clone size is not always given. Where it is, it says once, few, many or a class for expanded clones.

D	V	size	J	DNA	CDR3
TRBD2	TRBV7-2	once	TRBJ2-7	TGTGCCAGCAGCCCCGGACTAGCGTTCGACGAGCAGTACTTC	CASSPGLAFDEQYF
.	TRBV20-1	.	TRBJ2-7	TGCAGTGCTAGTGTTCCAGGGGACGAGCAGTACTTC	CSASVPGDEQYF
.	TRBV9	.	TRBJ1-2	TGTGCCAGCAGCGTAGGAGAAAGCTCATATGGCTACACCTTC	CASSVGESSYGYTF
TRBD1	TRBV5-4	.	TRBJ2-6	TGTGCCAGCAGCTTCGGGACAGCCATCTCTGGGGCCAACGTCCTGACTTTC	CASSFGTAISGANVLTF
TRBD2	TRBV10-1	once	TRBJ2-3	TGCGCCAGCAGTGCGACTAGCGGGGGGCACCTATTCACAGATACGCAGTATTTT	CASSATSGGHLFTDTQYF
.	TRBV14	.	TRBJ2-1	TGTGCCAGCAGTCCCCTGGGGGGTCTTTACAATGAGCAGTTCTTC	CASSPLGGLYNEQFF
.	TRBV5-4	.	TRBJ2-3	TGTGCCAGCAGCTTGGACTGGCGGGTCACAGATACGCAGTATTTT	CASSLDWRVTDTQYF
.	TRBV21-1	.	TRBJ1-4	TGTGCCAGCAGCCCCCCCCCGCGCACAACTAATGAAAAACTGTTTTTT	CASSPPPRTTNEKLFF
TRBD1	TRBV28	.	TRBJ1-2	TGTGCCAGCATCCCATGGGGCGGTCGGGGACAGGGGGCCGATGGCTACACCTTC	CASIPWGGRGQGADGYTF
TRBD1	TRBV9	few	TRBJ2-2	TGTGCCAGCAGCGTCAGGGACAGGTTGACGACCGGGGAGCTGTTTTTT	CASSVRDRLTTGELFF
TRBD1	TRBV18	.	TRBJ1-2	TGTGCCAGCTCACCGGGACAGCAGTCCTATGGCTACACCTTC	CASSPGQQSYGYTF
TRBD1	TRBV5-5	.	TRBJ1-6	TGTGCCAGCAGGCGACAGGGTCTCAATAATTCACCCCTCCACTTT	CASRRQGLNNSPLHF
TRBD1	TRBV28	.	TRBJ1-2	TGTGCCAGCAGACTGGGGACAGCGGATTCTAACTATGGCTACACCTTC	CASRLGTADSNYGYTF
TRBD1	TRBV7-9	.	TRBJ2-7	TGTGCCAGCAGCTTATCCGGGACAGGGGACCACGAGCAGTACTTC	CASSLSGTGDHEQYF
TRBD2	TRBV11-3	.	TRBJ2-3	TGTGCCAGCAGCTTAGGTTTCCCCACTAGCGCAGATACGCAGTATTTT	CASSLGFPTSADTQYF
TRBD1	TRBV11-3	few	TRBJ2-5	TGTGCCAGCAGCTTAGGTGCTCAGGGGGCGAACAGGGAGACCCAGTACTTC	CASSLGAQGANRETQYF
.	TRBV30	.	TRBJ1-5	TGTGCCTGGAGTCCCCGGGAGGGGCTGTGGAATCAGCCCCAGCATTTT	CAWSPREGLWNQPQHF